The rows below give T cell receptor beta chains drawn from one sample of a study of shared clonotypes between healthy human individuals. Profiling relied on immunoSEQ multiplex PCR, and the TCRdb table lists in-frame clones only, not all of them. This sample has some 2,000,000 clones, with 90% to 96% found just once. Sequenced material: naive CD4+ T cells sorted from blood. These receptor sequences come from a man aged 18 to 29 in good health. Both conserved end residues are part of each CDR3. Fields, in order: D gene, J gene, V gene, clone size, CDR3 DNA, CDR3 protein. The D gene is left open where the match is weak. The size entry is marked missing in some rows and otherwise reads once, few, many or a size class.

-,TRBJ2-2,TRBV27,-,TGTGCCAGCAGTAAAGGAACGGGGGCCGCGAACACCGGGGAGCTGTTTTTT,CASSKGTGAANTGELFF
TRBD2,TRBJ2-5,TRBV4-3,-,TGCGCCAGCAGCCAAGACGGGAGGGCCGGGGAGACCCAGTACTTC,CASSQDGRAGETQYF
-,TRBJ2-7,TRBV5-1,few,TGCGCCAGCAGCTTGGAGGGGAACGAGCAGTACTTC,CASSLEGNEQYF
-,TRBJ2-7,TRBV27,-,TGTGCCAGCAGACGGGACTCTACTTACGAGCAGTACTTC,CASRRDSTYEQYF
-,TRBJ2-7,TRBV7-2,-,TGTGCCAGCAGCGCCCGGGCCCTTGGGGGGGAGCAGTACTTC,CASSARALGGEQYF
TRBD1,TRBJ2-5,TRBV11-3,-,TGTGCCAGCAGCTTAGGAGGGGGCAAAGGGGAGACCCAGTACTTC,CASSLGGGKGETQYF
-,TRBJ2-7,TRBV9,-,TGTGCCAGCAGCGCCGCTTCCCAGGGTCCCTACGAGCAGTACTTC,CASSAASQGPYEQYF
-,TRBJ1-1,TRBV30,once,TGTGCCTGGAACCCTCAGGGTTCGAACACTGAAGCTTTCTTT,CAWNPQGSNTEAFF
TRBD1,TRBJ1-6,TRBV2,once,TGTGCCAGCAGTGTTCAGGGGGGTAATTCACCCCTCCACTTT,CASSVQGGNSPLHF
TRBD2,TRBJ2-2,TRBV11-3,-,TGTGCCAGCAGCCCGCGGACTAGCGGGACCATTGCCGGGGAGCTGTTTTTT,CASSPRTSGTIAGELFF
-,TRBJ2-7,TRBV28,-,TGTGCCAGCCACATTCAAGGCTACGAGCAGTACTTC,CASHIQGYEQYF
-,TRBJ2-2,TRBV9,-,TGTGCCAGCAGCGTGGGGCACAGGGACACCGGGGAGCTGTTTTTT,CASSVGHRDTGELFF
-,TRBJ1-2,TRBV2,-,TGTGCCAGCAGTGAACGCGATGGCTACACCTTC,CASSERDGYTF
-,TRBJ1-3,TRBV5-1,-,TGCGCCAGCAGCTTGGACAATGCTGGAAACACCATATATTTT,CASSLDNAGNTIYF
TRBD1,TRBJ2-2,TRBV29-1,-,TGCAGCGTTTCGAGACAGGGTGCCGGGGAGCTGTTTTTT,CSVSRQGAGELFF
-,TRBJ2-7,TRBV6-1,-,TGTGCCAGCAGTGGCCAGGGGTTCGAGCAGTACTTC,CASSGQGFEQYF
-,TRBJ2-2,TRBV6-5,-,TGTGCCAGCAGTTTTTCGTCAAGGATGGGCACCGGGGAGCTGTTTTTT,CASSFSSRMGTGELFF
-,TRBJ1-4,TRBV29-1,-,TGCAGCGTCGTGATAGTTAATGAAAAACTGTTTTTT,CSVVIVNEKLFF
-,TRBJ1-2,TRBV5-4,-,TGTGCCAGCAGCTCTCAGGGTCTGGAGGGCAGGGGCTACACCTTC,CASSSQGLEGRGYTF
TRBD1,TRBJ2-5,TRBV7-2,-,TGTGCCAGCAGCGGGGGACAGCAAGAGACCCAGTACTTC,CASSGGQQETQYF
-,TRBJ2-3,TRBV6-1,-,TGTGCCAGCACCGTGACCGGGGGTAAGGCAGATACGCAGTATTTT,CASTVTGGKADTQYF
-,TRBJ2-7,TRBV7-2,-,TGTGCCAGCAGCTCTAGCAGGGGTCCATACGAGCAGTACTTC,CASSSSRGPYEQYF
TRBD1,TRBJ2-2,TRBV7-2,-,TGTGCCAGCAGCTTAGGCAGGGGGCGGACCGGGGAGCTGTTTTTT,CASSLGRGRTGELFF
-,TRBJ2-2,TRBV5-1,-,TGCGCCAGCAGCTTAGGGGGATTGAACACCGGGGAGCTGTTTTTT,CASSLGGLNTGELFF
-,TRBJ1-1,TRBV27,-,TGTGCCAGCAGTCCATATCCCATTAACACTGAAGCTTTCTTT,CASSPYPINTEAFF
-,TRBJ2-5,TRBV19,-,TGTGCCAGTCAGGCTAGCTACGAGACCCAGTACTTC,CASQASYETQYF
-,TRBJ1-2,TRBV2,-,TGTGCCAGCAGTGAAAGTCCGGTGCTGGGCTATGGCTACACCTTC,CASSESPVLGYGYTF